This TCR beta chain was retrieved from a study of T cell repertoires in cytomegalovirus infection. Whole-study findings and limits: Carriers of CMV and the relevant HLA type were discriminated by public TCR beta frequency.

There are a few counts of this clonotype. Its matching antigen is unknown. TCRdb passed the reads through MiXCR, listing each CDR3 protein once. This sample carries 160,000 or so distinct CDR3 sequences, roughly 15% of them seen once, and the ten largest clones take 18%. The germline V gene has CDR1 SGHAT and CDR2 FQNNGV. The ends were cut back, 5 bases at V and 1 base at J, with 17 bases in the middle. The CDR3 is 16 residues long. This clonotype originated in a human donor in good health (CMV status not recorded). Some clones in this sample may be carry-over from other donors' samples. This chain uses TRBV11-2 with TRBJ1-1; D unclear. Material: CD8+ T cells from PBMCs. The CDR3 DNA reads TGTGCCAGCAGCCCCCTTTCGCAAGGACCGAACACTGAAGCTTTCTTT. Translation gives CASSPLSQGPNTEAFF.